Each of the 20 T cell receptor beta chains below was sequenced from the same sample in a study of PD-1 blockade in mismatch repair-deficient tumors. Using immunoSEQ multiplex PCR, the repertoire was profiled, and TCRdb retains in-frame clones only, with some absent. The sample consists of about 110,000 clones, 70% to 80% of them appearing once. This specimen was peripheral blood, taken approximately 64 weeks after starting pembrolizumab. These receptors all come from an adult with mismatch repair-deficient cancer.

The rearrangement links TRBV10-1 to TRBJ2-7, with 7 bases fitting TRBD1. Trimming at V came to 0 bases and at J to 5 bases, leaving 4 bases not matched to a gene. Germline-derived CDR1 and CDR2 are WNHNN and SYGVQD (reference sequence). This CDR3 has 14 amino acids. CDR3 DNA sequence: TGCGCCAGCAGTGAGTCCGGGACAGTCAACGAGCAGTACTTC. This translates into CASSESGTVNEQYF.

Regarding this clone: Additional DNA sequences in this sample encode the identical CDR3. The chain recombines TRBV6-5 with TRBJ2-7, with 7 bases matching TRBD2. Trimming at V came to 6 bases and at J to 4 bases, leaving 3 bases not matched to a gene. The CDR3 is 12 amino acids. Germline assignment: CDR1 MNHEY and CDR2 SVGAGI. In nucleotides, the CDR3 is TGTGCCAGCAGGGGACTACCTTACGAGCAGTACTTC. Protein: CASRGLPYEQYF.

This clone showed up just a few times. The V and J genes are TRBV9 and TRBJ2-2; TRBD2 agrees at 8 bases. The CDR3 covers 15 residues. The trim removed 3 bases at V and 1 base at J, leaving 2 bases unmatched. The germline gives CDR1 SGDLS, CDR2 YYNGEE. The CDR3 DNA sequence: TGTGCCAGCAGCGGTGCGGGAGGGAACACCGGGGAGCTGTTTTTT. As protein: CASSGAGGNTGELFF. Looking up the rest from reference TRBV9 and TRBJ2-2 gives the full variable domain: DSGVTQTPKHLITATGQRVTLRCSPRSGDLSVYWYQQSLDQGLQFLIQYYNGEERAKGNILERFSAQQFPDLHSELNLSSLELGDSALYFCASSGAGGNTGELFFGEGSRLTVL.

This clone was picked up a small number of times. The chain uses TRBV7-3 and TRBJ2-1; 11 nucleotides agree with TRBD2. The CDR3 extends over 18 amino acids. The V gene end was trimmed by 1 base and the J gene end by 8 bases; junction bases not matched to a gene: 13. Germline CDR1 reads SGHTA; CDR2 reads FQGTGA. The CDR3 coding sequence is TGTGCCAGCAGCTTAAACCCCCCGCTAGCGGGAGGATTCGATGAGCAGTTCTTC. Its translation: CASSLNPPLAGGFDEQFF.

In its sample, this clone was seen a few times. The chain links TRBV9 to TRBJ2-7; D remains ambiguous. V lost 3 bases to trimming and J lost 0 bases, with 4 bases between them. Germline-derived CDR1 and CDR2 are SGDLS and YYNGEE. The CDR3 runs 12 residues. CDR3 sequence: CASSGSSYEQYF. The CDR3 nucleotides are TGTGCCAGCAGCGGGAGCTCCTACGAGCAGTACTTC.

The chain carries TRBV7-9 and TRBJ1-1; D is undetermined. This CDR3 region has 14 residues. The germline V gene encodes CDR1 SEHNR and CDR2 FQNEAQ (reference sequence). V was clipped by 1 base and J by 3 bases, with 9 bases between them. The CDR3 nucleotides read TGTGCCAGCAGCTTAGACGGAGGATACACTGAAGCTTTCTTT. This codes for CASSLDGGYTEAFF.

This rearrangement joins TRBV7-2 to TRBJ2-7; TRBD1 aligns across 8 bases. The J segment lost 0 bases and the V segment lost 5 bases, leaving 6 bases of the junction unmatched. The V gene's germline CDR1 is SGHTA and CDR2 FQGNSA. This CDR3 has 15 amino acids. CDR3 in DNA: TGTGCCAGCAGCCCGCGGACAGGGCGCTCCTACGAGCAGTACTTC. This codes for CASSPRTGRSYEQYF.

This chain links TRBV5-4 with TRBJ2-1, with 9 bases fitting TRBD2. V trimming: 0 bases; J trimming: 7 bases; junction bases outside the gene matches: 8. The V gene's germline CDR1 is SGHNT and CDR2 YYREEE (reference sequence). This CDR3 spans 16 amino acids. CDR3: CASSLVAREGVNEQFF. Written as DNA, the CDR3 is TGTGCCAGCAGCTTGGTAGCGCGGGAGGGTGTGAATGAGCAGTTCTTC. Full variable domain (rest looked up from reference TRBV5-4 and TRBJ2-1): ETGVTQSPTHLIKTRGQQVTLRCSSQSGHNTVSWYQQALGQGPQFIFQYYREEENGRGNFPPRFSGLQFPNYSSELNVNALELDDSALYLCASSLVAREGVNEQFFGPGTRLTVL.

The chain has TRBV9 and TRBJ2-7; 7 nucleotides align to TRBD1. V lost 3 bases and J lost 0; bases outside the gene matches: 6. The length of the CDR3 is 15 residues. From germline, CDR1 is SGDLS and CDR2 YYNGEE. The CDR3, as DNA: TGTGCCAGCAGCGAGGGACAGAGTAGCTCCTACGAGCAGTACTTC. Translating gives CASSEGQSSSYEQYF.

The chain recombines TRBV9 with TRBJ1-3, with D perhaps matching TRBD1 (5 bases). The germline V and J ends were trimmed by 3 bases and 3 bases, with 13 bases remaining between them. Germline V lookup: CDR1 SGDLS, CDR2 YYNGEE. This CDR3 is built from 15 residues. In DNA form, the CDR3 reads TGTGCCAGCAGCGAGGGACTAGGGGTTGGAAACACCATATATTTT. It encodes CASSEGLGVGNTIYF.

This chain joins TRBV11-3 and TRBJ2-2, with 7 bases aligning to TRBD2. The CDR3 contains 16 residues. From germline, CDR1 is SGHNT and CDR2 YENEEA. Losses at the gene ends were 2 bases for V and 4 bases for J; bases not matched to a gene: 7. CDR3 DNA: TGTGCCAGCAGCTTAATACGACTAGCAGGCACCGGGGAGCTGTTTTTT. This translates into CASSLIRLAGTGELFF.

The chain employs TRBV4-1 and TRBJ2-2; TRBD1 is a possible D gene (5 bases). Germline CDR1 MGHRA, CDR2 YSYEKL. V gave up 0 bases and J gave up 0 bases, with 11 bases separating them. The CDR3 totals 17 residues. The CDR3 sequence: CASSQDPPTANTGELFF. CDR3 bases: TGCGCCAGCAGCCAAGATCCTCCGACAGCGAACACCGGGGAGCTGTTTTTT.

This clone was detected once. The rearrangement uses TRBV5-1 and TRBJ2-1; the match to TRBD1 covers 11 bases. In germline, CDR1 is SGHRS, CDR2 YFSETQ. This CDR3 has 16 amino acids. Trimming cost V 4 bases and J 6 bases; bases outside gene matches: 9. The CDR3 nucleotides read TGCGCCAGCAGCAATCTCGGACAGGGGGCGTCCAATGAGCAGTTCTTC. This translates into CASSNLGQGASNEQFF.

This chain links TRBV4-3 with TRBJ1-1, with 7 bases fitting TRBD1. Germline CDR1 and CDR2: LGHNA and YSLEER. The CDR3 has 15 residues. After removal of 4 bases from V and 4 bases from J, the junction contained 9 bases not matched to a gene. The chain's CDR3 is CASSPQIDRATEAFF. The CDR3 nucleotides read TGCGCCAGCAGCCCCCAAATCGACAGGGCCACTGAAGCTTTCTTT.

This rearrangement joins TRBV13 to TRBJ1-5; 12 bases agree with TRBD1. The CDR3 is 17 residues long. V shed 4 bases, J shed 6 bases, and the junction held 10 bases outside the gene matches. Germline CDR1 reads PRHDT; CDR2 reads FYEKMQ (reference sequence). The CDR3 DNA sequence: TGTGCCAGCAGCTCCACCGCCGGGACAGGGGGCGGTCAGCCCCAGCATTTT. Its protein product is CASSSTAGTGGGQPQHF.

The genes are TRBV11-2 and TRBJ2-7, with D perhaps matching TRBD2 (5 bases). The CDR3 loop spans 14 amino acids. The germline V gene encodes CDR1 SGHAT and CDR2 FQNNGV. V was clipped by 1 base and J by 5 bases, with 12 bases between them. The CDR3: CASSLAGRRDEQYF. DNA of the CDR3: TGTGCCAGCAGCTTAGCCGGCAGGCGGGACGAGCAGTACTTC.

The rearrangement joins TRBV7-9 to TRBJ1-1, with D perhaps TRBD1 (6 bases). Germline CDR1 reads SEHNR; CDR2 reads FQNEAQ (reference sequence). V gave up 5 bases and J gave up 2 bases, with 15 bases separating them. The CDR3 runs 15 residues. The chain's CDR3 is CASSPYSGANTEAFF. The DNA of the CDR3 is TGTGCCAGCAGCCCCTATTCGGGGGCTAACACTGAAGCTTTCTTT.

The chain couples TRBV19 to TRBJ1-4; no clear D. Trimming left V 7 bases short and J 3 bases short, with 15 bases between. This CDR3 has 15 residues. Germline values: CDR1 LNHDA, CDR2 SQIVND (reference sequence). The DNA for the CDR3 is TGTGCCAGTAACCGACGACATCCCTCTAATGAAAAACTGTTTTTT. Its protein product is CASNRRHPSNEKLFF.

This clone was detected a few times. The chain carries TRBV15 and TRBJ2-7; 9 bases fit TRBD2. CDR3 size: 14 residues. V was clipped by 6 bases and J by 4 bases; unmatched bases: 7. The germline V gene has CDR1 LNHNV and CDR2 YYDKDF (reference sequence). Here the CDR3 DNA reads TGTGCCACCAGTCCGGCTAGCGGGATTTACGAGCAGTACTTC. It yields the protein CATSPASGIYEQYF.

This clone has a single count. This sequence joins TRBV19 and TRBJ2-1; no definite D call. The length of the CDR3 is 14 residues. Germline loops: CDR1 LNHDA, CDR2 SQIVND (reference sequence). V was cut by 1 base and J by 9 bases, with 13 bases left in between. The CDR3, as DNA: TGTGCCAGTAGTATAGGGTCTACGTACGGTGAGCAGTTCTTC. This sequence encodes CASSIGSTYGEQFF. Combining the CDR3 with reference TRBV19 and TRBJ2-1 gives the whole variable domain DGGITQSPKYLFRKEGQNVTLSCEQNLNHDAMYWYRQDPGQGLRLIYYSQIVNDFQKGDIAEGYSVSREKKESFPLTVTSAQKNPTAFYLCASSIGSTYGEQFFGPGTRLTVL.